This is a list of T cell receptor beta chains from one sample in a study of T cells after yellow fever vaccination. MiXCR, applied by TCRdb to the 5' RACE reads, yields one record per CDR3 protein. This repertoire shows hundreds of thousands of distinct CDR3 sequences, less than 15% found once; its top ten account for around 15%. The material was PBMCs, obtained on the day of the yellow fever booster vaccination. Receptors originate from a man younger than 40 who received the YFV17D yellow fever vaccine. CDR3s include the opening cysteine and the closing phenylalanine or tryptophan. D genes are given only for firm matches. Expanded clones get a size class; other rows say once, few or many, or leave the size out.

j_gene	d_gene	v_gene	abundance	len	CDR3aa	CDR3nt
TRBJ2-5	-	TRBV2	few	15	CASSEVYRAIETQYF	TGTGCCAGCAGTGAGGTGTACAGGGCAATTGAGACCCAGTACTTC
TRBJ2-7	TRBD2	TRBV7-2	few	15	CASRKVAGEGYEQYF	TGTGCCAGCAGGAAGGTAGCGGGAGAAGGCTACGAGCAGTACTTC
TRBJ2-5	-	TRBV18	-	16	CASSQGLQRDQETQYF	TGTGCCAGCTCACAGGGATTACAAAGAGATCAAGAGACCCAGTACTTC
TRBJ2-1	-	TRBV7-2	many	17	CASSSKGQGKTYNEQFF	TGTGCCAGCAGCTCCAAAGGGCAGGGGAAGACCTACAATGAGCAGTTCTTC
TRBJ2-7	TRBD2	TRBV29-1	-	16	CSVEDPASGSIYEQYF	TGCAGCGTTGAAGATCCGGCTAGCGGGAGTATTTACGAGCAGTACTTC
TRBJ1-5	TRBD1	TRBV12-3/TRBV12-4	few	14	CASSAAGGGQPQHF	TGTGCCAGCAGTGCCGCAGGGGGAGGCCAGCCCCAGCATTTT
TRBJ2-6	TRBD2	TRBV12-3/TRBV12-4	-	13	CGTGGSGANVLTF	TGTGGAACGGGGGGCTCTGGGGCCAACGTCCTGACTTTC
TRBJ2-5	-	TRBV6-1	few	14	CASGVPASQETQYF	TGTGCCAGCGGAGTTCCGGCCAGCCAAGAGACCCAGTACTTC
TRBJ2-7	-	TRBV5-1	few	13	CASTVQGGDEQYF	TGCGCCAGTACCGTCCAGGGAGGCGACGAGCAGTACTTC
TRBJ2-2	TRBD2	TRBV24-1	-	20	CATSDTTTSGRKLSPGELFF	TGTGCCACCAGTGACACGACGACTAGCGGGAGGAAATTGAGCCCCGGGGAGCTGTTTTTT
TRBJ2-4	-	TRBV29-1	few	10	CSVGTNIQYF	TGCAGCGTTGGTACTAACATTCAGTACTTC
TRBJ2-3	-	TRBV9	few	14	CASSVGMGADTQYF	TGTGCCAGCAGCGTAGGGATGGGGGCAGATACGCAGTATTTT
TRBJ2-1	-	TRBV7-2	-	14	CASSPRGVYNEQFF	TGTGCCAGCAGCCCCCGGGGCGTATACAATGAGCAGTTCTTC
TRBJ2-3	-	TRBV6-5	-	14	CASSYDWDTDTQYF	TGTGCCAGCAGTTACGACTGGGACACAGATACGCAGTATTTT
TRBJ2-7	TRBD1	TRBV9	-	15	CASSVGQGSTYEQYF	TGTGCCAGCAGCGTCGGACAGGGGTCAACCTACGAGCAGTACTTC
TRBJ2-2	-	TRBV18	once	16	CASSPYRDLNTGELFF	TGTGCCAGCTCACCATACCGGGACCTAAACACCGGGGAGCTGTTTTTT
TRBJ1-1	-	TRBV19	-	13	CASRPLVGTEAFF	TGTGCCAGTAGACCCTTGGTGGGGACTGAAGCTTTCTTT
TRBJ2-5	-	TRBV6-2/TRBV6-3	-	13	CASSYSVLETQYF	TGTGCCAGCAGTTATTCCGTATTGGAGACCCAGTACTTC
TRBJ2-2	TRBD2	TRBV7-2	few	16	CASSLAERDIPGELFF	TGTGCCAGCAGCTTAGCTGAGCGGGATATTCCCGGGGAGCTGTTTTTT
TRBJ2-5	-	TRBV29-1	many	13	CSVVFSGEEIQYF	TGCAGCGTTGTGTTCTCAGGGGAAGAGATCCAGTACTTC
TRBJ1-2	-	TRBV20-1	-	11	CSARVQVGYTF	TGCAGTGCTAGGGTGCAGGTTGGCTACACCTTC
TRBJ2-7	TRBD2	TRBV11-2	-	18	CASSLEAPGLAGWYEQYF	TGTGCCAGCAGCTTAGAGGCCCCAGGACTAGCGGGATGGTACGAGCAGTACTTC
TRBJ2-3	-	TRBV5-6	many	12	CASSPTGDTQYF	TGTGCCAGCAGTCCTACAGGGGATACGCAGTATTTT
TRBJ2-3	-	TRBV7-8	few	14	CASSTISSTDTQYF	TGTGCCAGCAGCACGATCTCAAGCACAGATACGCAGTATTTT
TRBJ2-3	TRBD2	TRBV7-2	few	14	CASSLSGRSDTQYF	TGTGCCAGCAGCTTAAGCGGGAGATCAGATACGCAGTATTTT
TRBJ2-5	TRBD2	TRBV15	-	15	CATSTDLAGTETQYF	TGTGCCACCAGCACAGATCTAGCGGGAACGGAGACCCAGTACTTC
TRBJ2-7	-	TRBV7-2	-	16	CASSQNPGTRNYEQYF	TGTGCCAGCAGCCAAAACCCCGGGACTCGAAACTACGAGCAGTACTTC
TRBJ2-1	-	TRBV12-3/TRBV12-4	many	16	CASSFGPESSYNEQFF	TGTGCCAGCAGTTTCGGTCCAGAGAGCTCCTACAATGAGCAGTTCTTC
TRBJ1-1	-	TRBV20-1	-	14	CSARYGTLNTEAFF	TGCAGTGCTAGATACGGGACGTTGAACACTGAAGCTTTCTTT
TRBJ2-1	-	TRBV20-1	few	16	CSARDRDFPSYNEQFF	TGCAGTGCTAGAGATAGGGACTTCCCGTCCTACAATGAGCAGTTCTTC
TRBJ2-5	TRBD2	TRBV9	-	19	CASSVGPGPPSGGQETQYF	TGTGCCAGCAGCGTAGGCCCAGGGCCACCTAGCGGAGGGCAAGAGACCCAGTACTTC
TRBJ2-1	TRBD2	TRBV5-1	many	20	CASSFSHRLTSGRAFNEQFF	TGCGCCAGCAGCTTCTCTCACCGCCTGACTAGCGGGAGGGCCTTCAATGAGCAGTTCTTC
TRBJ2-1	-	TRBV15	few	15	CATSRDPDQYNEQFF	TGTGCCACCAGCAGAGATCCTGACCAGTACAATGAGCAGTTCTTC
TRBJ2-5	-	TRBV29-1	few	15	CSVEGEMQTQETQYF	TGCAGCGTTGAAGGGGAAATGCAGACCCAAGAGACCCAGTACTTC
TRBJ2-2	-	TRBV12-3/TRBV12-4	few	13	CASTEHPAGELFF	TGTGCCAGCACTGAACATCCGGCCGGGGAGCTGTTTTTT
TRBJ2-7	-	TRBV29-1	few	13	CSVARARSYEQYF	TGCAGCGTTGCCCGGGCCCGCTCCTACGAGCAGTACTTC
TRBJ1-1	TRBD1	TRBV24-1	few	12	CATRDRASEAFF	TGTGCCACCCGGGACAGGGCCTCTGAAGCTTTCTTT
TRBJ2-7	-	TRBV10-2	-	11	CASSEMYEQYF	TGCGCCAGCAGTGAGATGTACGAGCAGTACTTC
TRBJ2-7	TRBD1	TRBV10-2	-	15	CASSEPGQGAYEQYF	TGCGCCAGCAGTGAACCGGGACAGGGGGCCTACGAGCAGTACTTC
TRBJ2-1	TRBD2	TRBV6-2/TRBV6-3	-	14	CASGQTSGTNEQFF	TGTGCCAGCGGCCAGACTAGCGGGACCAATGAGCAGTTCTTC
TRBJ2-7	-	TRBV6-2/TRBV6-3	few	16	CASSYTTGTNTYEQYF	TGTGCCAGCAGTTACACAACCGGGACAAATACCTACGAGCAGTACTTC
TRBJ2-7	-	TRBV5-6	few	14	CASSSDTVTYEQYF	TGTGCCAGCAGCTCGGACACGGTTACCTACGAGCAGTACTTC